The rows below give T cell receptor beta chains drawn from one sample of a study of sequential checkpoint blockade in melanoma. This table comes from immunoSEQ multiplex PCR, and its TCRdb copy is limited to in-frame clones, with some not included. The table includes 3,000 to 4,500 clones, 55% to 80% detected once. Material: CD8+ T cells sorted from blood (inferred from file names), obtained from a patient given nivolumab and ipilimumab in sequence. The receptors derive from a human donor with melanoma. The CDR3 runs from the conserved cysteine through the conserved F or W. Each record gives: clone size, V gene, J gene, D gene, CDR3 protein, CDR3 DNA. A D gene is named only where the DNA matches it firmly. Expanded clones get a size class; other rows say once, few or many, or leave the size out.

>.|TRBV27|TRBJ1-5|TRBD1
CASSPGQGGNQPQHF
TGTGCCAGCAGTCCGGGACAGGGCGGCAATCAGCCCCAGCATTTT
>.|TRBV30|TRBJ2-2|.
CAWSTGDFTGELFF
TGTGCCTGGAGTACCGGAGACTTCACCGGGGAGCTGTTTTTT
>once|TRBV7-6|TRBJ1-5|TRBD1
CASSTTGGRNQPQHF
TGTGCCAGCAGCACGACAGGGGGCCGCAATCAGCCCCAGCATTTT
>once|TRBV4-1|TRBJ2-1|TRBD1
CASSQGGQGYNEQFF
TGCGCCAGCAGCCAAGGGGGACAGGGATACAATGAGCAGTTCTTC
>.|TRBV11-2|TRBJ2-7|.
CASSLATPSAYEQYF
TGTGCCAGCAGCTTAGCTACTCCATCGGCCTACGAGCAGTACTTC
>.|TRBV7-2|TRBJ2-7|TRBD1
CASSLFRQGVHEQYF
TGTGCCAGCAGCTTATTCCGACAGGGCGTCCACGAGCAGTACTTC
>.|TRBV9|TRBJ2-3|TRBD2
CASSADARLAGESDTQYF
TGTGCCAGCAGCGCCGATGCAAGACTAGCGGGAGAGTCAGATACGCAGTATTTT
>medium-sized|TRBV4-3|TRBJ2-1|TRBD1
CASSHTGTGYEQFF
TGCGCCAGCAGCCACACCGGGACAGGGTATGAGCAGTTCTTC
>.|TRBV7-9|TRBJ1-2|TRBD1
CASSQPGQGYGYTF
TGTGCCAGCAGCCAACCGGGACAGGGCTATGGCTACACCTTC
>once|TRBV27|TRBJ2-7|TRBD1
CASSDRGYEQYF
TGTGCCAGCAGCGACAGGGGCTACGAGCAGTACTTC
>.|TRBV19|TRBJ1-1|.
CASSIGWMTAFF
TGTGCCAGTAGTATCGGGTGGATGACGGCTTTCTTT
>.|TRBV7-9|TRBJ1-5|.
CASSLGTDSNQPQHF
TGTGCCAGCAGCTTAGGGACAGATAGCAATCAGCCCCAGCATTTT
>once|TRBV4-3|TRBJ1-5|TRBD1
CASSQGTGEYNQPQHF
TGCGCCAGCAGCCAGGGAACAGGGGAATACAATCAGCCCCAGCATTTT
>.|TRBV27|TRBJ2-7|TRBD1
CASSLSLGTGIYEQYF
TGTGCCAGCAGTTTGAGTCTTGGGACAGGGATCTACGAGCAGTACTTC
>.|TRBV7-2|TRBJ2-7|.
CASKRDRWSEQYF
TGTGCCAGCAAGCGGGACAGGTGGAGCGAGCAGTACTTC
>.|TRBV7-9|TRBJ2-7|.
CASSLGGASEQYF
TGTGCCAGCAGCTTAGGCGGTGCGAGCGAGCAGTACTTC
>.|TRBV19|TRBJ1-5|TRBD1
CASRPSTGGNNQPQHF
TGTGCCAGTAGGCCCTCGACAGGGGGGAACAATCAGCCCCAGCATTTT
>.|TRBV4-1|TRBJ1-3|.
CASSQGLNSGNTIYF
TGCGCCAGCAGCCAAGGACTGAACTCTGGAAACACCATATATTTT
>.|TRBV30|TRBJ1-2|.
CAWSVDRNYGYTF
TGTGCCTGGAGTGTCGACAGGAACTATGGCTACACCTTC
>.|TRBV7-2|TRBJ1-2|.
CASSLPHDSSDYGYTF
TGTGCCAGCAGCTTACCCCATGACAGCTCCGACTATGGCTACACCTTC
>.|TRBV27|TRBJ1-2|.
CASSPGVGRGYTF
TGTGCCAGCAGTCCGGGAGTAGGACGCGGCTACACCTTC
>.|TRBV5-1|TRBJ2-7|TRBD2
CASRGSGTLEEQYF
TGCGCCAGCAGGGGTAGCGGGACCCTTGAGGAGCAGTACTTC
>once|TRBV5-4|TRBJ2-7|.
CASSLGFGSGEQYF
TGTGCCAGCAGCTTGGGGTTTGGTAGTGGCGAGCAGTACTTC
>.|TRBV5-6|TRBJ2-7|TRBD2
CASSLRRWLAGSEQYF
TGTGCCAGCAGCTTGAGGAGGTGGCTAGCGGGTTCGGAGCAGTACTTC
>few|TRBV4-1|TRBJ2-1|.
CASSQDPYNEQFF
TGCGCCAGCAGCCAAGACCCATACAATGAGCAGTTCTTC
>.|TRBV27|TRBJ2-7|.
CASSGRLAEQYF
TGTGCCAGCAGTGGCAGGCTGGCCGAGCAGTACTTC
>.|TRBV30|TRBJ1-4|.
CAWSVRKGGNEKLFF
TGTGCCTGGAGTGTACGAAAGGGAGGGAATGAAAAACTGTTTTTT
>.|TRBV19|TRBJ1-6|TRBD1
CASSMTGVVSPLHF
TGTGCCAGTAGTATGACAGGGGTGGTATCACCCCTCCACTTT
>once|TRBV7-6|TRBJ1-5|TRBD1
CASSYGTGNQPQHF
TGTGCCAGCAGCTACGGGACAGGCAATCAGCCCCAGCATTTT
>.|TRBV2|TRBJ1-1|.
CASSGRRYTEAFF
TGTGCCAGCAGTGGACGCAGGTACACTGAAGCTTTCTTT
>once|TRBV6-5|TRBJ2-7|.
CASSKHPGTVNEQYF
TGTGCCAGCAGTAAACACCCCGGGACTGTAAACGAGCAGTACTTC
>.|TRBV30|TRBJ1-2|.
CAWRGDGDYGYTF
TGTGCCTGGAGGGGAGATGGGGACTATGGCTACACCTTC
>.|TRBV5-4|TRBJ2-7|.
CASSQAGEQYF
TGTGCCAGCAGCCAAGCCGGCGAGCAGTACTTC
>.|TRBV4-1|TRBJ2-7|TRBD1
CASSQTEIRDSTFEQYF
TGCGCCAGCAGCCAAACGGAAATCCGGGACAGTACCTTCGAGCAGTACTTC
>.|TRBV6-5|TRBJ1-2|.
CASRTGIGSVYGYTF
TGTGCCAGCAGAACAGGGATCGGGTCCGTCTATGGCTACACCTTC